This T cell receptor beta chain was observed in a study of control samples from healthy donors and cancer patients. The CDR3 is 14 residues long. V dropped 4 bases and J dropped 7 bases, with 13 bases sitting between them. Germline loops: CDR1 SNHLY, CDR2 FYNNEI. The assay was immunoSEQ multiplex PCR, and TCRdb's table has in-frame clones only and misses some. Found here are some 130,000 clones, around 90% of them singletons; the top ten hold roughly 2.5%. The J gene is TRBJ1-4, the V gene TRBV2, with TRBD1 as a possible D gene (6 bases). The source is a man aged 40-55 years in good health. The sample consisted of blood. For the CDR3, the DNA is TGTGCCAGCAGTGTAAACAGGGTACTTGAAAAACTGTTTTTT. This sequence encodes CASSVNRVLEKLFF.